Sequencing of this TCR beta chain was carried out in a study of T-cell reconstitution after alpha-beta-depleted transplantation in children. Study conclusions and caveats: It was surviving recipient T cells and thymic progenitors that gave some patients high TCRbeta diversity at day 60.

Library preparation (for TCRbeta) was performed with unique molecular identifiers. Using its own MiXCR run on the PCR reads, TCRdb lists one record per CDR3 protein. The data show about a million distinct CDR3 sequences, with around 30% seen just once and roughly 28% held by the top ten. Worth noting for this clonotype: Its cognate antigen is unknown.

CDR1 LNHNV and CDR2 YYDKDF come from the germline V gene (reference sequence). CDR3 length: 15 amino acids. Trimming stripped 0 bases from V and 0 bases from J, with 8 bases between. V gene TRBV15 combines with J gene TRBJ1-2; D gene uncertain. The sample here was PBMCs, mostly from graft donor cells, taken 360 days after TCRalphabeta/CD19-depleted stem cell transplant. The TCR was taken from a boy younger than two who had a stem cell transplant for SCID, so the T cells may come from the graft donor. Here the CDR3 reads CATSRDKGPNYGYTF. The CDR3, as DNA: TGTGCCACCAGCAGAGATAAAGGGCCTAACTATGGCTACACCTTC.